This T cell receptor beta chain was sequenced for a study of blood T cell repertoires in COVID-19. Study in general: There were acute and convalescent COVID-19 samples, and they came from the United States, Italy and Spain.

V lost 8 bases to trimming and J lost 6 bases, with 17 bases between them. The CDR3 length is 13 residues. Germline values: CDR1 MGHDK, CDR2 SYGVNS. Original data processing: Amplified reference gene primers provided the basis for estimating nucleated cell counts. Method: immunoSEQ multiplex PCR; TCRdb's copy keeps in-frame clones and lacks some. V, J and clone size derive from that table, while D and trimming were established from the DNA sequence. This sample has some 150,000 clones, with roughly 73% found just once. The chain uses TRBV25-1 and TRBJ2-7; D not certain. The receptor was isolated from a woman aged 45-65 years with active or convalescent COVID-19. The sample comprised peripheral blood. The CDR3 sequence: CASRLSRSREQYF. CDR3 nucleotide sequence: TGTGCCAGCCGTCTCTCTAGATCTCGCGAGCAGTACTTC.